This T cell receptor (beta chain) was sequenced during a study of radiotherapy plus CTLA-4 blockade in lung cancer. About the study: Objective responses were seen in under 20% of patients, disease control in roughly 30%.

General observations from the study: Blood saw expansion of tumor-derived TCR clones after radiotherapy plus ipilimumab.

Here immunoSEQ multiplex PCR was the method, and the copy in TCRdb shows in-frame clones only, minus some. The data contain over 80,000 clones, 83% of them singletons. This CDR3 region has 14 residues. With V trimmed by 1 base and J by 2 bases, 1 base remained unmatched. Germline CDR1 LNHNV, CDR2 YYDKDF (reference sequence). This clone is a singleton in its sample. Antigen specificity is unknown. The TCR originated in a human donor with non-small cell lung cancer who had stable disease on radiotherapy plus ipilimumab. V and J are TRBV15 and TRBJ2-7; 8 bases match TRBD1. Material: peripheral blood, obtained from a patient treated with radiotherapy plus ipilimumab. In nucleotides, the CDR3 is TGTGCCACCAGCAGAGGACAGGGGCCCTACGAGCAGTACTTC. Residues: CATSRGQGPYEQYF.